Included here is one T cell receptor beta chain sequence, with context. Its antigen is undetermined. Germline CDR1 and CDR2: SQVTM and ANQGSEA. V lost 1 base to trimming and J lost 4 bases; unmatched junction nucleotides: 3. This CDR3 contains 13 residues. Both 60 Vbeta primers and 13 Jbeta primers went into the PCR. Sequencing used immunoSEQ multiplex PCR; TCRdb keeps in-frame clones, though not all of them. The sample has some 140,000 clones, 73% seen once. This entry comes from a study of cytomegalovirus exposure and HLA in healthy donors. Study-wide findings and caveats: Some TCR beta chains (more than 150 of them) were listed as cytomegalovirus-associated. Later analysis placed DRB1 highest and HLA-C lowest in TCR association rates, which differed by HLA locus. As a later analysis showed, a missense DCLRE1C variant was linked to trimming of TCR beta V- and J-genes. Only CMV serostatus was available as immune exposure information.

The receptor comes from a middle-aged woman in good health and CMV-seronegative. The chain couples TRBV29-1 to TRBJ2-5, with 7 bases fitting TRBD1. The sequencing sample was made of PBMCs. CDR3 loop: CSVEGQGRETQYF. The CDR3 coding sequence is TGCAGCGTTGAAGGACAGGGCCGAGAGACCCAGTACTTC.